This TCR beta chain was retrieved from a study of shared clonotypes between healthy human individuals. Study details: There were three CD4 naive, three CD4 memory, two CD8 naive and one CD8 memory plates per donor. Study-wide points: Clonotype sharing across several donors was observed for about 5.5% of naive CD4 clonotypes. Depth of sequencing was expected to influence donor clonotype sharing.

Data came from immunoSEQ multiplex PCR; TCRdb stores just in-frame clones and leaves some out. The data contain around 690,000 clones, roughly 91% of them singletons. In the case of this clone: As yet, its antigen is unknown.

This CDR3 has 16 residues. Unmatched junction bases numbered 10, after V lost 5 bases and J lost 4 bases. CDR1 is SGHAT, CDR2 FQNNGV, per germline. The sequence was obtained from a man younger than 30 in good health. Some clones in this sample may be carry-over from other donors' samples. This chain links TRBV11-2 with TRBJ2-2, with TRBD1 matching 7 bases. The sequenced sample was memory CD8+ T cells from PBMCs. Subset: CD45RO+ cells pooled with CCR7-negative TemRA cells. In DNA, the CDR3 is TGTGCCAGCAGCCCGCGCACGGCAGGGGGCACCGGGGAGCTGTTTTTT. This gives the protein CASSPRTAGGTGELFF.